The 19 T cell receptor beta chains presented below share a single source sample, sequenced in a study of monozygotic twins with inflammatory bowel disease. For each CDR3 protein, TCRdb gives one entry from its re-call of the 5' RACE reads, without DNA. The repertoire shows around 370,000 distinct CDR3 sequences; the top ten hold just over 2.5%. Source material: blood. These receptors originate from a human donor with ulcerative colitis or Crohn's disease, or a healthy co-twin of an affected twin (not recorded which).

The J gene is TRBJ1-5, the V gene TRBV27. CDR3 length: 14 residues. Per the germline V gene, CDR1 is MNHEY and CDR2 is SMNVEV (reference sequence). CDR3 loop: CASRLGGVFQPQHF.

The CDR3 sequence: CSARGAARGTEAFF. This rearrangement joins TRBV20-1 to TRBJ1-1; TCRdb's D gene call, TRBD1, goes unchecked for lack of DNA. Germline CDR1 and CDR2: DFQATT and SNEGSKA (reference sequence). The CDR3 is made up of 14 amino acids.

The CDR3 protein is CASSLDELGSQYF. The chain has TRBV11-2 and TRBJ2-3. The germline CDR1 and CDR2 sequences are SGHAT and FQNNGV. The CDR3 sequence is 13 residues long.

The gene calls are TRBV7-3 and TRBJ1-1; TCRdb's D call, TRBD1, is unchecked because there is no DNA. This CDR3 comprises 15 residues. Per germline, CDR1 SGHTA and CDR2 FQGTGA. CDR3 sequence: CASSLNRATVQEAFF.

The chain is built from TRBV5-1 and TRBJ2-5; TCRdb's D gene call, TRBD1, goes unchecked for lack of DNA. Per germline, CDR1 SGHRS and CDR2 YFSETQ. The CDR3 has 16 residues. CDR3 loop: CASREGTDPSIWDQYF.

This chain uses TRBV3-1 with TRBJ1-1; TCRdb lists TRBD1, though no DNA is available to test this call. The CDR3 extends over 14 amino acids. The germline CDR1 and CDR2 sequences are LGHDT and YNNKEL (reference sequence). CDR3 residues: CASSQGGWNTEAFF.

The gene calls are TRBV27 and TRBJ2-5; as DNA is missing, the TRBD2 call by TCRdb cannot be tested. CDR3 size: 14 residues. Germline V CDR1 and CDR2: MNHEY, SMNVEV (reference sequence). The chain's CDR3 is CASSPRLAYETQYF.

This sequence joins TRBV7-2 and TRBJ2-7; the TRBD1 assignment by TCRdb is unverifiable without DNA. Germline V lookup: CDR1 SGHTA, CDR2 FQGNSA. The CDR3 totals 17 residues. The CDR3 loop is CASSLGGGRTGSYEQYF.

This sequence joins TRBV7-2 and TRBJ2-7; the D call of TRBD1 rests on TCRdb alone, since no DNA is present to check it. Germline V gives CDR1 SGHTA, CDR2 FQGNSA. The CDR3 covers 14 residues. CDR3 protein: CASSLGQGSLEQYF.

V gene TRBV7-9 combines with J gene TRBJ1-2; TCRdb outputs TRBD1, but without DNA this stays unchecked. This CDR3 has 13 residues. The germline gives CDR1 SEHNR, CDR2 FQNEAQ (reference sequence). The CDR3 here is CASSLVRDNGYTF.

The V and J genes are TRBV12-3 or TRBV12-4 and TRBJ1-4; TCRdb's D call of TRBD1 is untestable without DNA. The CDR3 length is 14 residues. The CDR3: CASSPHTPGEKLFF.

CDR3 sequence reads: CSARGTSDYEQYF. This chain joins TRBV20-1 and TRBJ2-7; TCRdb's D gene call, TRBD2, goes unchecked for lack of DNA. Germline assignment: CDR1 DFQATT and CDR2 SNEGSKA (reference sequence). The CDR3 runs 13 residues.

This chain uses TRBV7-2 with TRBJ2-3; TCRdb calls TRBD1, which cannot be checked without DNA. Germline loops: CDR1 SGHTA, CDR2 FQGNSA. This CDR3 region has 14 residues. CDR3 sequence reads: CASSLRTGEDTQYF.

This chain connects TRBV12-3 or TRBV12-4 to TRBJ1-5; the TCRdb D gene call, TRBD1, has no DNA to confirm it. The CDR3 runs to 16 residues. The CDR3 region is CASTGQGALGNQPQHF.

The CDR3 region is CASTLLAENTEAFF. The gene calls are TRBV12-3 or TRBV12-4 and TRBJ1-1. The CDR3 is 14 residues long.

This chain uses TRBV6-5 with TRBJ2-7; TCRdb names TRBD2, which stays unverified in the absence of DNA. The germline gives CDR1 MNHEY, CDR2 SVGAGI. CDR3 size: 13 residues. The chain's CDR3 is CASSYGEGHEQYF.

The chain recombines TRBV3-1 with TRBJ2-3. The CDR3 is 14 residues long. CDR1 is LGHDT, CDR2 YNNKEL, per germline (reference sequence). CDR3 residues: CASSHPFSTDTQYF.

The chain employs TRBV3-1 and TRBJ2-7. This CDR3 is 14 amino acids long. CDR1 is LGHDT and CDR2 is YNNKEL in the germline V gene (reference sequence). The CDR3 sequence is CASSQEGISYEQYF.

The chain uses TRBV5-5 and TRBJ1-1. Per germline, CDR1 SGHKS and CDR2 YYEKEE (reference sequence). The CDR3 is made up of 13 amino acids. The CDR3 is CASSIVDYTEAFF.